This T cell receptor beta chain was recorded in a study of radiation and T cells in renal cell carcinoma. General study points: In blood, top tumor clones expanded by 2 weeks, shrinking by 4. Baseline intratumoral clonotype presence is unknown without pretreatment biopsies.

Time point of the sample: blood 2 weeks post-SBRT. The sample's treatment: 15 Gy SBRT to primary tumor, nephrectomy 4 weeks later. The data were produced by immunoSEQ multiplex PCR, yet TCRdb's version contains in-frame clones alone and is incomplete. The sample carries about 120,000 clones, 80% to 90% recorded once. In germline, CDR1 is PRHDT, CDR2 FYEKMQ (reference sequence). The CDR3 loop spans 15 amino acids. Trimming pared 2 bases from V and 1 base from J, leaving 9 bases between. As regards this clone: Its antigen is still unknown.

The sample here was blood, taken from a patient whose treatment included radiotherapy and nephrectomy. The J gene is TRBJ2-1, the V gene TRBV13, with unresolved D. The receptor's source is a woman aged 60-75 years with renal cell carcinoma. As DNA, the CDR3 is TGTGCCAGCAGCTTAAAACCGGTTTCCTACAATGAGCAGTTCTTC. It specifies CASSLKPVSYNEQFF.